Following are 18 T cell receptor beta chains from one sample sequenced in a study of cytomegalovirus exposure and HLA in healthy donors. This PCR relied on a set of 60 Vbeta primers and 13 Jbeta primers. Sequenced by immunoSEQ multiplex PCR; TCRdb stores in-frame clones only, minus some. This sample has 100,000 to 150,000 clones; around 81% occur once, and the top ten carry less than 0.75%. The sequenced sample was PBMCs. All receptors come from a young man in good health and CMV-seronegative.

This CDR3 is CASSPRWDRVNQPQHF. In nucleotides, the CDR3 is TGTGCCAGCAGCCCTCGGTGGGACAGGGTCAATCAGCCCCAGCATTTT. The chain uses TRBV7-9 and TRBJ1-5; 9 bases line up with TRBD1. V lost 5 bases, J lost 3 bases, and 8 bases stayed unmatched. The CDR3 contains 16 residues. CDR1 SEHNR and CDR2 FQNEAQ come from the germline V gene (reference sequence).

The chain is built from TRBV6-5 and TRBJ1-4; 7 nucleotides agree with TRBD1. Germline CDR1 is MNHEY and CDR2 is SVGAGI. This CDR3 is built from 16 residues. Trimming removed 4 bases from V and 0 bases from J; junction bases left unmatched: 5. The CDR3 loop is CASSSGQLATNEKLFF. The CDR3 bases are TGTGCCAGCAGTTCGGGACAGCTTGCAACTAATGAAAAACTGTTTTTT.

The V and J genes are TRBV5-1 and TRBJ2-3, with 9 nucleotides matching TRBD2. After removal of 2 bases from V and 2 bases from J, the junction contained 6 bases not matched to a gene. Looked up from germline, CDR1 is SGHRS and CDR2 is YFSETQ. The CDR3 contains 16 residues. The CDR3 nucleotides read TGCGCCAGCAGCTTTGGGCGGGGGGGCTTCACAGATACGCAGTATTTT. Translated: CASSFGRGGFTDTQYF.

J is TRBJ2-6 and V is TRBV11-2, with 10 bases that match TRBD1. The CDR3 has 19 amino acids. Germline V CDR1 and CDR2: SGHAT, FQNNGV. V gave up 1 base and J gave up 0 bases; unmatched junction bases: 6. CDR3 sequence: CASSLAGQGLPSGANVLTF. The CDR3 DNA reads as TGTGCCAGCAGCTTAGCGGGACAGGGGCTACCCTCTGGGGCCAACGTCCTGACTTTC.

This clone was seen a few times. The V gene is TRBV6-1, the J gene TRBJ1-6, with a possible D match to TRBD1 (6 bases). In germline, CDR1 is MNHNS, CDR2 SASEGT. The CDR3 totals 15 residues. V lost 5 bases to trimming and J lost 8 bases, with 16 bases between them. The CDR3 loop reads CASSTQGPSDSPLHF. DNA for the CDR3: TGTGCCAGCAGTACACAGGGTCCGAGCGATTCACCCCTCCACTTT.

This rearrangement joins TRBV28 to TRBJ1-1; 8 positions match TRBD1. This CDR3 region has 15 residues. The ends lost 6 bases at V and 6 bases at J; junction bases unmatched: 12. Germline-derived CDR1 and CDR2 are MDHEN and SYDVKM. CDR3 sequence: CASRTTRTGRSEAFF. The CDR3 DNA sequence: TGTGCCAGCAGGACCACCAGGACAGGGAGGTCTGAAGCTTTCTTT. Variable domain in full (rest from reference TRBV28 and TRBJ1-1): DVKVTQSSRYLVKRTGEKVFLECVQDMDHENMFWYRQDPGLGLRLIYFSYDVKMKEKGDIPEGYSVSREKKERFSLILESASTNQTSMYLCASRTTRTGRSEAFFGQGTRLTVV.

V usage is TRBV7-6 and J usage is TRBJ2-2, with no clear D. This CDR3 spans 15 amino acids. CDR1 and CDR2 (germline): SGHVS, FNYEAQ. The V end was cut by 3 bases, the J end by 0 bases, with 8 bases between. This CDR3 is CASSLTGSNTGELFF. The CDR3 bases are TGTGCCAGCAGCTTGACTGGGTCGAACACCGGGGAGCTGTTTTTT.

This clone appeared a single time. The V and J genes are TRBV11-2 and TRBJ2-3; possibly TRBD2 for D (6 bases). CDR3 length equals 14 residues. Germline V CDR1 and CDR2: SGHAT, FQNNGV. Trimming took off 6 bases at V and 0 bases at J, with 10 bases between the two ends. The DNA of the CDR3 is TGTGCCAGCAGACGGGGACTTAGCACAGATACGCAGTATTTT. It is translated as CASRRGLSTDTQYF. Supplemented by reference TRBV11-2 and TRBJ2-3, the full variable domain reads EAGVAQSPRYKIIEKRQSVAFWCNPISGHATLYWYQQILGQGPKLLIQFQNNGVVDDSQLPKDRFSAERLKGVDSTLKIQPAKLEDSAVYLCASRRGLSTDTQYFGPGTRLTVL.

V is TRBV6-1 and J is TRBJ1-2; D remains unclear. The CDR3 totals 13 residues. The ends were cut back, 2 bases at V and 4 bases at J, with 8 bases in the middle. Looked up from germline, CDR1 is MNHNS and CDR2 is SASEGT. The CDR3 region has the DNA TGTGCCAGCAGTGAACACGGGATCTATGGCTACACCTTC. The encoded protein is CASSEHGIYGYTF.

The genes are TRBV7-9 and TRBJ2-5; possible D gene TRBD1, 7 bases. Germline values: CDR1 SEHNR, CDR2 FQNEAQ (reference sequence). V shed 6 bases and J shed 4 bases, with 12 bases lying between them. The length of the CDR3 is 13 residues. The CDR3: CASSGQGGETQYF. The DNA of the CDR3 is TGTGCCAGCAGTGGGCAGGGGGGAGAGACCCAGTACTTC. Complete variable domain (other parts from reference TRBV7-9 and TRBJ2-5): DTGVSQNPRHKITKRGQNVTFRCDPISEHNRLYWYRQTLGQGPEFLTYFQNEAQLEKSRLLSDRFSAERPKGSFSTLEIQRTEQGDSAMYLCASSGQGGETQYFGPGTRLLVL.

The chain couples TRBV6-4 to TRBJ1-1; 12 bases fit TRBD1. CDR1 and CDR2 from the germline V gene are MRHNA and SNTAGT. There are 17 residues in the CDR3. V shed 5 bases and J 3 bases; nucleotides not matched to a gene: 10. CDR3 bases: TGTGCCAGCAGTCAAGGGACAGGGGGCGATTTGGACACTGAAGCTTTCTTT. It specifies CASSQGTGGDLDTEAFF.

The gene calls are TRBV6-5 and TRBJ1-1, with 8 nucleotides matching TRBD1. Per germline, CDR1 MNHEY and CDR2 SVGAGI. The CDR3 sequence is 16 residues long. V trimming: 2 bases; J trimming: 3 bases; junction bases outside the gene matches: 8. The chain's CDR3 is CASSYLQGVRDTEAFF. The CDR3 bases are TGTGCCAGCAGTTACCTACAGGGGGTTAGGGACACTGAAGCTTTCTTT.

In nucleotides, the CDR3 is TGTGCCAGCAGTTACTCCTTTAACAGAGCCTATGGCTACACCTTC. The encoded protein is CASSYSFNRAYGYTF. The V and J genes are TRBV6-5 and TRBJ1-2, with D unresolved. The V gene's germline CDR1 is MNHEY and CDR2 SVGAGI. The CDR3 runs to 15 residues. Trimming pared 0 bases from V and 4 bases from J, leaving 12 bases between.

The rearrangement uses TRBV27 and TRBJ1-2; TRBD1 aligns across 8 bases. The CDR3 spans 15 residues. Germline CDR1 MNHEY, CDR2 SMNVEV (reference sequence). The trim removed 7 bases at V and 3 bases at J, leaving 10 bases unmatched. In DNA, the CDR3 is TGTGCCAGCAACTTGACAGGGGTTCATGACTATGGCTACACCTTC. Protein product: CASNLTGVHDYGYTF.

This rearrangement joins TRBV4-2 to TRBJ2-2; 10 bases match TRBD2. The germline V gene encodes CDR1 LGHNA and CDR2 YNFKEQ. The V gene end was trimmed by 4 bases and the J gene end by 4 bases; junction bases not matched to a gene: 6. CDR3 length: 16 residues. For the CDR3, the DNA is TGTGCCAGCAGCCCCGGGGGACTAGCGCGCACCGGGGAGCTGTTTTTT. Translation: CASSPGGLARTGELFF.

The chain couples TRBV9 to TRBJ2-3, with a weak D call TRBD2 (6 bases). The V end lost 4 bases, the J end lost 4 bases, and 16 bases lay between the germline ends. This CDR3 has 15 residues. Germline assignment: CDR1 SGDLS and CDR2 YYNGEE. The CDR3 protein is CASSTSPWEADTQYF. For the CDR3, the DNA is TGTGCCAGCAGCACCAGCCCTTGGGAGGCAGATACGCAGTATTTT.

This clone was recorded only once. V gene TRBV6-5 combines with J gene TRBJ2-7; TRBD1 matches at 10 bases. This CDR3 spans 15 amino acids. Germline CDR1 and CDR2: MNHEY and SVGAGI. J was trimmed by 4 bases and V by 0 bases; bases with no gene match: 3. Here the CDR3 DNA reads TGTGCCAGCAGTTACTCCGGGACAGGGGAGTACGAGCAGTACTTC. This encodes CASSYSGTGEYEQYF.

The genes are TRBV28 and TRBJ1-2; D is uncertain. Per the germline V gene, CDR1 is MDHEN and CDR2 is SYDVKM. The length of the CDR3 is 14 residues. Between the trimmed V and J ends, which lost 2 bases and 2 bases, there was a span of 9 bases. The CDR3 sequence: CASSLSSGNYGYTF. CDR3 coding DNA: TGTGCCAGCAGTTTAAGTTCAGGAAACTATGGCTACACCTTC.